The clone carrying this T cell receptor beta chain was observed many times. The sample is drawn from a study of blood T cells in healthy people across ages. The CDR3 covers 13 residues. The V gene lost 3 bases and the J gene lost 1 base, with 6 bases spanning the gap. Per the germline V gene, CDR1 is SQVTM and CDR2 is ANQGSEA. Together with a sample-barcoded 5' primer, a J-beta primer mix was included in a second PCR lasting about 7 to 12 cycles. One entry per CDR3 protein, called by TCRdb with MiXCR from the 5' RACE reads. The sample shows 550,000 to 800,000 distinct CDR3 sequences, around a fifth of them seen only once.

The sequencing sample was made of blood. The sequence came from a man between 65 and 85 years old in good health. The V and J genes are TRBV29-1 and TRBJ2-2; D perhaps matches TRBD1 (6 bases). CDR3 sequence reads: CSVDRGNTGELFF. CDR3 nucleotide sequence: TGCAGCGTTGACAGGGGGAACACCGGGGAGCTGTTTTTT.